This TCR beta chain was identified during a study of technical replicates of blood from several donors (dated by TCRdb to the late 2010s). The library was produced with the immunoSEQ multiplex PCR assay. Entries here come from immuneACCESS through TCRdb and include only in-frame sequences with V and J called. Some clones fail to appear in such tables; in the studies checked, an unresolved V gene covers under half of the shortfall, and the cause of the remainder is unknown. The sample yields tens of thousands of clones; 85% to 95% were counted once. Clones ranked in the top ten supply about 4.4% of the sample. Points on this clone: No antigen is known for it. Its ends do not fully match the called genes, so a read error is possible.

Via the germline V gene (reference sequence), CDR1 is SGHKS and CDR2 YYEKEE. Its CDR3 holds 15 amino acids, cysteine through phenylalanine. Here the CDR3 DNA is all that survives: 45 bases in frame from base 1. This sequence was found in a human donor in good health. Some clones in this sample may be carry-over from other donors' samples. Sequenced material: PBMCs. The receptor chain draws on TRBV5-5 and TRBJ2-1, with TRBD1 tentatively as D gene (5 bases match). CDR3 reads: CASSQGAASYNEQFF. The DNA sequence is as follows: TGCGCCAGCAGCCAAGGGGCAGCATCCTACAATGAGCAGTTCTTC.